This TCR beta chain was retrieved from a study of early T cells in non-severe SARS-CoV-2 infection. Study summary: Bulk RNA from unsorted whole blood was sequenced; chains were unpaired. Findings and limits, study-wide: VDJdb matches were skewed toward anti-spike CD8 T cell responses.

The CDR3 has 11 amino acids. CDR1 and CDR2 (germline): SQVTM, ANQGSEA. There are a few counts of this clonotype. What it recognizes is unknown. Its ends do not fully match the called genes, so a read error is possible. TCRdb ran MiXCR on the 5' RACE reads and lists one entry per CDR3 protein. The sample has 85,000 to 90,000 distinct CDR3 sequences, roughly an eighth seen once; the top ten hold roughly 7%. The chain links TRBV29-1 to TRBJ2-7; D assignment may be TRBD1 or TRBD2 (5 bases each). Sequenced material: whole blood. This receptor was taken from an adult who was a healthcare worker with PCR-confirmed SARS-CoV-2 infection or an uninfected control (not recorded which). DNA of the CDR3: TGCAGCGTTGATGTTCAAAGACAGCGGATTTTC. Amino acids: CSVDVQRQRIF.